The source of this TCR beta chain is a study of molecular identifiers for immune sequencing clone quantification. Previously described methods and listed TCR primers were used for bulk TCR libraries. TCRdb re-called the PCR reads through MiXCR, storing one row per CDR3 protein. This sample has about 98,000 distinct CDR3 sequences, with about 35% found just once. V was cut by 10 bases and J by 5 bases, with 16 bases left in between. The CDR3 spans 13 residues. CDR1 is SGDLS, CDR2 YYNGEE, per germline. In the case of this clonotype: Its cognate antigen is unknown.

Overall study results and limits: In CMV-specific effectors, clones above 20 copies held over 99% of molecules; naive, under 1%.

Sorted cells numbering roughly 20,000 to 1,000,000, with 10%, 30% or 50% RNA, yielded the naive CD8 libraries. Sorted naive CD8 T cells were those defined as CD8+CD4-CCR7+CD45RA+. The chain couples TRBV9 to TRBJ2-1; maybe TRBD2 (6 bases). The specimen was naive CD8+ T cells from blood, with Jurkat cell RNA spiked in. Subset in this sample: FACS-sorted CD8+CD4-CCR7+CD45RA+ naive T cells. This TCR came from a human donor in good health. Some libraries in this study had Jurkat cell RNA spiked in. The CDR3 spells CACMGLPNNEQFF. CDR3 coding DNA: TGTGCCTGCATGGGACTCCCCAACAATGAGCAGTTCTTC.